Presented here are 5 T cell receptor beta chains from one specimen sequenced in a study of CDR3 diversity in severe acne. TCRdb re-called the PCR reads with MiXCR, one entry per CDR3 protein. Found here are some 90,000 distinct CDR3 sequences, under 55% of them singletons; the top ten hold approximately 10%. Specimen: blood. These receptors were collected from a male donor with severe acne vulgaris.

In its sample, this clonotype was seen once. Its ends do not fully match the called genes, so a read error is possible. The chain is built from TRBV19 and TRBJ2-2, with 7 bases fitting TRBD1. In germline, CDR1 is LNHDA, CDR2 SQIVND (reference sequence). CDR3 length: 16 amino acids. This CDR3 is CASNSQGPQITGELLF. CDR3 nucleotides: TGTGCCAGTAACTCACAGGGGCCCCAAATCACCGGGGAGCTGCTTTTT. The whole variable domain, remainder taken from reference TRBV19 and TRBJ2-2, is DGGITQSPKYLFRKEGQNVTLSCEQNLNHDAMYWYRQDPGQGLRLIYYSQIVNDFQKGDIAEGYSVSREKKESFPLTVTSAQKNPTAFYLCASNSQGPQITGELLFGEGSRLTVL.

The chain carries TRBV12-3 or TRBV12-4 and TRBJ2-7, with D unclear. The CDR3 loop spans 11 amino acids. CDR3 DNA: TGTGCTAGTGGTTTGATCTACGAGCAGTACTTC. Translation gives CASGLIYEQYF.

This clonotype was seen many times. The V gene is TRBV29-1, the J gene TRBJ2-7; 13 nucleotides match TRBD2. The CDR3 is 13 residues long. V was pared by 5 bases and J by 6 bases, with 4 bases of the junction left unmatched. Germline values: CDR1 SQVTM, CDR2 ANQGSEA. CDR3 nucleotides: TGCAGCGTTTGGACTAGCGGGAGAGGCGAGCAGTACTTC. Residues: CSVWTSGRGEQYF.

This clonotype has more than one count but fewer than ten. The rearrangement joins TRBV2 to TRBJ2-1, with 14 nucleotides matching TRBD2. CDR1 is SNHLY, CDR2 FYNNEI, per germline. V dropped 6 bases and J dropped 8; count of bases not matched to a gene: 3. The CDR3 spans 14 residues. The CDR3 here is CASRTSGRVYEQFF. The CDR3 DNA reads TGTGCCAGCAGGACTAGCGGGAGGGTCTATGAGCAGTTCTTC.

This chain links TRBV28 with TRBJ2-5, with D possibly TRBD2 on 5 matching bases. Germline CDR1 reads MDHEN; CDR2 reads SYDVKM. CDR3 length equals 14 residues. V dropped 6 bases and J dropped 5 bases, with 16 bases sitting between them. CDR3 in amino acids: CASSPWRSPETQYF. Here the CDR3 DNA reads TGTGCCAGCAGCCCCTGGAGGAGCCCGGAGACCCAGTACTTC.